Described below is a single T cell receptor (beta chain) sequence and its context. This entry belongs to a study of blood T cell repertoires in COVID-19. Study overall: Acute-phase and convalescent COVID-19 samples originated in the United States, Italy and Spain.

Authors' data handling: For nucleated cells, counts were estimated from reference gene primer amplification. Assay used: immunoSEQ multiplex PCR; TCRdb lists only in-frame clones, some missing. That table furnishes V, J and clone size, whereas the DNA furnished D and trimming. The table lists 150,000 to 200,000 clones, 84% of them singletons. The specimen sequenced was peripheral blood. This clonotype originated in a man between 65 and 79 years old with active or convalescent COVID-19.

CDR3 bases: TGTGCCAGCAGCTTTGTTCCCAGCTCTGGGGCCAACGTCCTGACTTTC. This encodes CASSFVPSSGANVLTF. This chain joins TRBV5-6 and TRBJ2-6; D unclear. Between the trimmed V and J ends, which lost 2 bases and 0 bases, there was a span of 9 bases. CDR1 is SGHDT and CDR2 is YYEEEE in the germline V gene. This CDR3 is built from 16 residues.